The clone carrying this T cell receptor beta chain was detected ten times or more. What it binds is unknown. Between the trimmed V and J ends, which lost 2 bases and 4 bases, there was a span of 5 bases. Germline V gene lookup returns CDR1 WSHSY and CDR2 SAAADI. This CDR3 is 12 amino acids long. It was with previously described methods and listed TCR primers that bulk TCR libraries were made. TCRdb fed the PCR reads into MiXCR, producing one record per CDR3 protein. The sample comprises about 32,000 distinct CDR3 sequences, about a fifth of which are singletons, and under 1.3% rests with the top ten. The data belong to a study of molecular identifiers for immune sequencing clone quantification. The study, taken as a whole, reports: In naive cells, under 1% of molecules belonged to clones above 20 RNA copies, against over 98% in effector cells.

Each library that profiled naive CD8 cells came from 20,000 to 1,000,000 sorted cells with 10%, 30% or 50% RNA. Using a CD8+CD4-CCR7+CD45RA+ phenotype, naive CD8 T cells were sorted. The clonotype originates from a human donor in good health. Some libraries in this study had Jurkat cell RNA spiked in. The chain couples TRBV10-2 to TRBJ1-1; D unresolved. Specimen: naive CD8+ T cells from blood, with Jurkat cell RNA spiked in. Noted subset: FACS-sorted CD8+CD4-CCR7+CD45RA+ naive T cells. In DNA, the CDR3 is TGCGCCAGCAGTGAGGGTAGCACTGAAGCTTTCTTT. Amino acid sequence: CASSEGSTEAFF.